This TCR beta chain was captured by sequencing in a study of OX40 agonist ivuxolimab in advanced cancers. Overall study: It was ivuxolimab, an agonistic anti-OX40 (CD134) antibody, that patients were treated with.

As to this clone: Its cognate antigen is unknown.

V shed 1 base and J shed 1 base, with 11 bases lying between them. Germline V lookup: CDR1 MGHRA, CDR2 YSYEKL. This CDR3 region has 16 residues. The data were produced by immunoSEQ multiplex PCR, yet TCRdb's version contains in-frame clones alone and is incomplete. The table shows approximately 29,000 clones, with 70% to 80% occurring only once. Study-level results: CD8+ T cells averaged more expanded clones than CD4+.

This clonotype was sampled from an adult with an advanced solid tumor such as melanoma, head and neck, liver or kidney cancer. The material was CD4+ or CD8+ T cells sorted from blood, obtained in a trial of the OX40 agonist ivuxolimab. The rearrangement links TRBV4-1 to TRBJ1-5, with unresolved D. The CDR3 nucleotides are TGCGCCAGCAGCCAAGGGAGGGATTCCAGCAATCAGCCCCAGCATTTT. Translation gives CASSQGRDSSNQPQHF.